This T cell receptor (beta chain) is drawn from a study of tumour-infiltrating T cells in Burkitt lymphoma. For the study at large: Repertoire clonality predicted overall and progression-free survival.

TCRdb keeps only in-frame clones here, not all; method: immunoSEQ multiplex PCR. The repertoire includes approximately 2,000 clones, 15% to 20% of them detected once, and roughly an eighth sits in the top ten. This CDR3 comprises 11 residues. V was shortened by 2 bases and J by 6 bases, with 8 bases between the two germline ends. Germline CDR1 DFQATT, CDR2 SNEGSKA (reference sequence). In its sample, this clone was seen a few times. Sequenced: tumor tissue. The receptor comes from a human donor with diffuse large B-cell lymphoma. V gene TRBV20-1 combines with J gene TRBJ2-7; D not resolved. The CDR3 nucleotides read TGCAGTGCTAGAATGGGTTTCGAGCAGTACTTC. This sequence encodes CSARMGFEQYF.